The 31 T cell receptor beta chains reported below all come from one sample, sequenced in a study of T cell responses to AZD1222 COVID-19 vaccine. The table came from immunoSEQ multiplex PCR; TCRdb's copy has only in-frame clones and leaves some out. The data show over 150,000 clones, around 88% seen once. Sequenced material: peripheral blood, taken 28 days after the second AZD1222 dose. The receptors derive from an adult who received the AZD1222 COVID-19 vaccine.

The genes are TRBV6-2 or TRBV6-3 and TRBJ1-4, with 9 bases that match TRBD1. Trimming at V came to 4 bases and at J to 7 bases, leaving 7 bases not matched to a gene. Per germline, CDR1 MNHEY and CDR2 SVGEGT. The CDR3 length is 15 residues. CDR3 region: CASSSTPDRGEKLFF. The CDR3 region has the DNA TGTGCCAGCAGTTCTACTCCGGACAGGGGTGAAAAACTGTTTTTT.

The J gene is TRBJ2-7, the V gene TRBV15; D gene unclear. The V and J ends lost 1 base and 2 bases respectively, with 15 bases between them. The CDR3 extends over 16 amino acids. In germline, CDR1 is LNHNV, CDR2 YYDKDF (reference sequence). The CDR3, as DNA: TGTGCCACCAGCAGAGTGCGGACCAGGACCGCCTACGAGCAGTACTTC. This translates into CATSRVRTRTAYEQYF.

CDR3 sequence reads: CASRRRDSGNQPQHF. For the CDR3, the DNA is TGTGCCAGCAGACGCAGGGATTCGGGCAATCAGCCCCAGCATTTT. The V call is TRBV2, the J call TRBJ1-5; tentatively, D is TRBD1 (5 bases). Germline assignment: CDR1 SNHLY and CDR2 FYNNEI. This CDR3 has 15 residues. V lost 6 bases to trimming and J lost 2 bases, with 14 bases between them.

The V gene is TRBV11-2, the J gene TRBJ1-1; D remains unclear. Germline V lookup: CDR1 SGHAT, CDR2 FQNNGV. V was pared by 2 bases and J by 5 bases, with 18 bases between. The CDR3 spans 16 residues. The CDR3 region is CASSLTTGTVGTEAFF. The CDR3 DNA reads as TGTGCCAGCAGCTTAACGACTGGAACGGTAGGGACTGAAGCTTTCTTT.

This clone has more than one count but fewer than ten. This chain joins TRBV6-2 or TRBV6-3 and TRBJ1-2, with no clear D. The CDR3 consists of 15 residues. The V and J ends lost 3 bases and 5 bases respectively, with 16 bases between them. In germline, CDR1 is MNHEY, CDR2 SVGEGT. CDR3 coding DNA: TGTGCCAGCAGTTATGGGATAAATGGTAGATATGGCTACACCTTC. Translated: CASSYGINGRYGYTF.

This clone has just a few counts. The gene calls are TRBV6-5 and TRBJ1-1; D not resolved. The CDR3 contains 15 residues. V lost 5 bases, J lost 4 bases, and 17 bases lay in between. Germline assignment: CDR1 MNHEY and CDR2 SVGAGI. The CDR3 DNA reads TGTGCCAGCAGTCGAGAATTGGGGATGGGCACTGAAGCTTTCTTT. It is translated as CASSRELGMGTEAFF.

V and J are TRBV11-2 and TRBJ1-4, with D maybe TRBD1 (6 bases). Trimming cost V 8 bases and J 8 bases, with 15 bases left between them. Germline V gene lookup returns CDR1 SGHAT and CDR2 FQNNGV. The CDR3 covers 13 residues. CDR3 residues: CASREQGREKLFF. CDR3 DNA: TGTGCCAGCCGCGAACAGGGTCGGGAAAAACTGTTTTTT.

The rearrangement uses TRBV2 and TRBJ2-3; 7 bases line up with TRBD2. Trimming took 5 bases from V and 0 from J; bases not matched to a gene: 8. Looked up from germline, CDR1 is SNHLY and CDR2 is FYNNEI. The CDR3 length is 16 residues. This chain's CDR3 is CASSQSTSVSTDTQYF. CDR3 bases: TGTGCCAGCAGTCAATCCACTAGCGTTAGCACAGATACGCAGTATTTT.

V gene TRBV5-1 combines with J gene TRBJ1-1; 8 positions agree with TRBD1. V lost 4 bases to trimming and J lost 2 bases; unmatched junction nucleotides: 10. From germline, CDR1 is SGHRS and CDR2 YFSETQ. CDR3 length equals 16 residues. CDR3 in amino acids: CASSHAPGQGNTEAFF. The DNA of the CDR3 is TGCGCCAGCAGCCATGCGCCCGGACAGGGAAACACTGAAGCTTTCTTT.

The J gene is TRBJ2-5, the V gene TRBV7-9, with D perhaps matching TRBD1 (6 bases). CDR3 length: 15 residues. Trimming shortened V by 1 base and J by 2 bases, and 11 bases separated the two germline ends. Germline V gene lookup returns CDR1 SEHNR and CDR2 FQNEAQ (reference sequence). This CDR3 is CASSLVGRGQETQYF. CDR3 DNA sequence: TGTGCCAGCAGCTTAGTAGGCAGGGGACAAGAGACCCAGTACTTC. Drawing the rest from reference TRBV7-9 and TRBJ2-5, the complete variable domain is DTGVSQNPRHKITKRGQNVTFRCDPISEHNRLYWYRQTLGQGPEFLTYFQNEAQLEKSRLLSDRFSAERPKGSFSTLEIQRTEQGDSAMYLCASSLVGRGQETQYFGPGTRLLVL.

V usage is TRBV5-6 and J usage is TRBJ2-1; D remains ambiguous. The germline V gene has CDR1 SGHDT and CDR2 YYEEEE. V was trimmed by 4 bases and J by 0 bases, leaving 8 bases between them. CDR3 length: 14 residues. CDR3 protein: CASSRPDSYNEQFF. The CDR3 coding sequence is TGTGCCAGCAGCCGGCCGGACTCCTACAATGAGCAGTTCTTC.

The V call is TRBV6-5, the J call TRBJ2-7; D is uncertain. CDR1 is MNHEY, CDR2 SVGAGI, per germline. Trimming removed 0 bases from V and 6 bases from J, with 9 bases in between. CDR3 length equals 13 residues. The CDR3 loop is CASSYSNSREQYF. For the CDR3, the DNA is TGTGCCAGCAGTTACTCGAACAGTCGCGAGCAGTACTTC.

V is TRBV2 and J is TRBJ2-2, with TRBD2 matching 14 bases. This CDR3 has 18 amino acids. V shed 6 bases, J shed 6 bases, and the junction held 12 bases outside the gene matches. From germline, CDR1 is SNHLY and CDR2 FYNNEI. CDR3 loop: CASRAGLAGGIRPGELFF. CDR3 DNA sequence: TGTGCCAGCAGGGCCGGACTAGCGGGGGGCATTAGGCCCGGGGAGCTGTTTTTT.

The CDR3 region is CASSVGQGAETQYF. CDR3 DNA sequence: TGTGCCAGCAGCGTAGGACAGGGTGCAGAGACCCAGTACTTC. V gene TRBV9 combines with J gene TRBJ2-5; 7 nucleotides line up with TRBD1. The V and J ends lost 0 bases and 4 bases, in that order; junction bases with no gene match: 3. The length of the CDR3 is 14 residues. Germline V gene sequence: CDR1 SGDLS, CDR2 YYNGEE. The entire variable domain, with the rest obtained from reference TRBV9 and TRBJ2-5, is as follows: DSGVTQTPKHLITATGQRVTLRCSPRSGDLSVYWYQQSLDQGLQFLIQYYNGEERAKGNILERFSAQQFPDLHSELNLSSLELGDSALYFCASSVGQGAETQYFGPGTRLLVL.

The V call is TRBV5-6, the J call TRBJ1-5; D remains unclear. Germline CDR1 reads SGHDT; CDR2 reads YYEEEE. This CDR3 spans 14 amino acids. The V gene lost 0 bases and the J gene lost 0 bases, with 4 bases spanning the gap. The CDR3 spells CASSLGLSNQPQHF. CDR3 nucleotides: TGTGCCAGCAGCTTGGGGCTTAGCAATCAGCCCCAGCATTTT.

The V gene is TRBV15, the J gene TRBJ1-3; D is undetermined. The length of the CDR3 is 14 residues. CDR1 LNHNV and CDR2 YYDKDF come from the germline V gene (reference sequence). V shed 0 bases and J shed 3 bases, with 6 bases lying between them. The CDR3 DNA reads as TGTGCCACCAGCAGAGATATAGGTGGAAACACCATATATTTT. Translation: CATSRDIGGNTIYF.

This chain joins TRBV12-3 or TRBV12-4 and TRBJ1-1; the D is unclear. V lost 6 bases and J lost 7, with 15 bases in between. The CDR3 is 13 amino acids. CDR3 protein: CASRGYFQLEAFF. In DNA, the CDR3 is TGTGCCAGCAGGGGTTACTTCCAACTTGAAGCTTTCTTT.

The rearrangement links TRBV12-3 or TRBV12-4 to TRBJ1-2; 10 nucleotides line up with TRBD1. CDR3 length: 13 residues. Trimming cost V 3 bases and J 8 bases; bases outside gene matches: 3. This CDR3 is CASSLGTGAGYTF. CDR3 nucleotide sequence: TGTGCCAGCAGTTTGGGGACAGGGGCCGGCTACACCTTC.

This chain joins TRBV7-9 and TRBJ1-1, with D tentatively TRBD1 (6 bases). Germline V gene data show CDR1 as SEHNR and CDR2 as FQNEAQ (reference sequence). There are 14 residues in the CDR3. The V gene lost 5 bases and the J gene lost 1 base, with 11 bases spanning the gap. In nucleotides, the CDR3 is TGTGCCAGCAGCCAACAGGGCGGGAACACTGAAGCTTTCTTT. It yields the protein CASSQQGGNTEAFF.

V is TRBV7-9 and J is TRBJ1-1; D unresolved. CDR1 is SEHNR, CDR2 FQNEAQ, per germline (reference sequence). The CDR3 runs to 14 residues. V dropped 5 bases and J dropped 7 bases, with 17 bases sitting between them. The CDR3 is CASSPLNLQSEAFF. The CDR3 coding sequence is TGTGCCAGCAGCCCACTGAACCTACAGAGTGAAGCTTTCTTT.

The gene calls are TRBV10-3 and TRBJ1-5, with D unresolved. From germline, CDR1 is ENHRY and CDR2 SYGVKD. The CDR3 sequence is 13 residues long. Trimming removed 2 bases from V and 5 bases from J, with 7 bases in between. CDR3 amino acids: CAISEGLYQPQHF. DNA of the CDR3: TGTGCCATCAGTGAGGGACTTTATCAGCCCCAGCATTTT.

In its sample, this clone was seen a few times. The CDR3 DNA is TGTCCTGGGAGCCCCACTGGGGGGGCATCATACGAGCAGTACTTC. It encodes CPGSPTGGASYEQYF. The chain is built from TRBV22-1 and TRBJ2-7; the table's D call, TRBD2, has no DNA check behind it. TRBV22-1 is assigned pseudogene status. This CDR3 has 15 amino acids.

This clone was counted a few times. The chain has TRBV27 and TRBJ2-2, with D maybe TRBD2 (5 bases). Per germline, CDR1 MNHEY and CDR2 SMNVEV (reference sequence). The germline V and J ends were trimmed by 4 bases and 1 base, with 22 bases remaining between them. The CDR3 is 19 amino acids. The CDR3 DNA reads TGTGCCAGCAGTTCGCGGAGGTCCGACTCGGCACTGAACACCGGGGAGCTGTTTTTT. Translated: CASSSRRSDSALNTGELFF.

The chain uses TRBV18 and TRBJ1-3, with D perhaps TRBD1 (5 bases). Trimming pared 3 bases from V and 4 bases from J, leaving 10 bases between. Germline loops: CDR1 KGHSH, CDR2 LQKENI. The CDR3 runs to 14 residues. The CDR3: CASSPGVTGNTIYF. DNA for the CDR3: TGTGCCAGCTCACCGGGGGTAACGGGAAACACCATATATTTT.

The chain joins TRBV18 to TRBJ2-1, with 10 bases that match TRBD1. Germline values: CDR1 KGHSH, CDR2 LQKENI. The CDR3 is 14 amino acids. Unmatched junction bases numbered 10, after V lost 5 bases and J lost 12 bases. The CDR3 DNA is TGTGCCAGCTCAACCGGGACAGGGGTAGTCGGGCAGTTCTTC. It yields the protein CASSTGTGVVGQFF.

The chain links TRBV7-2 to TRBJ1-1, with 9 bases that match TRBD1. The germline V gene encodes CDR1 SGHTA and CDR2 FQGNSA. Losses at the gene ends were 2 bases for V and 1 base for J; bases not matched to a gene: 5. The CDR3 is 16 amino acids. The CDR3 DNA follows: TGTGCCAGCAGCTTAACGGGGACAGGGCCGAACACTGAAGCTTTCTTT. Its protein is CASSLTGTGPNTEAFF.

This clone was counted a single time. The chain carries TRBV28 and TRBJ2-7; 9 positions agree with TRBD2. The CDR3 has 15 residues. Germline values: CDR1 MDHEN, CDR2 SYDVKM. Unmatched junction bases numbered 13, after V lost 6 bases and J lost 7 bases. CDR3 residues: CASSSWWRGGWEQYF. CDR3 nucleotides: TGTGCCAGCAGCTCATGGTGGCGGGGGGGATGGGAGCAGTACTTC.

The V and J genes are TRBV3-1 (or the pseudogene TRBV3-2) and TRBJ2-3; D not resolved. Per the germline V gene, CDR1 is LGHDT and CDR2 is YNNKEL (reference sequence). The length of the CDR3 is 15 residues. Trimming left V 1 base short and J 4 bases short, with 12 bases between. The CDR3 loop is CASSQGALGPDTQYF. The CDR3 region has the DNA TGTGCCAGCAGCCAAGGTGCCCTAGGGCCAGATACGCAGTATTTT.

The gene calls are TRBV4-2 and TRBJ1-4; a possible D gene is TRBD1 (5 bases). V was cut by 0 bases and J by 4 bases, with 12 bases left in between. The CDR3 length is 16 residues. The germline V gene has CDR1 LGHNA and CDR2 YNFKEQ. The CDR3 DNA is TGTGCCAGCAGCCAAGACGCGGGCACAGGTAATGAAAAACTGTTTTTT. Encoded protein: CASSQDAGTGNEKLFF.

The chain employs TRBV27 and TRBJ2-7; 9 nucleotides match TRBD2. This CDR3 contains 14 residues. Per germline, CDR1 MNHEY and CDR2 SMNVEV (reference sequence). V was pared by 7 bases and J by 7 bases, with 11 bases of the junction left unmatched. CDR3 in amino acids: CASKGRGLAGEQYF. The CDR3 nucleotides read TGTGCCAGCAAAGGGCGGGGGCTAGCGGGGGAGCAGTACTTC.

J is TRBJ2-3 and V is TRBV6-1, with 7 nucleotides matching TRBD1. Per the germline V gene, CDR1 is MNHNS and CDR2 is SASEGT. CDR3 length equals 15 residues. The ends lost 1 base at V and 1 base at J; junction bases unmatched: 2. The CDR3 sequence is CASSEGGTGTDTQYF. The CDR3 DNA sequence: TGTGCCAGCAGTGAAGGAGGGACAGGCACAGATACGCAGTATTTT.